Shown below are 29 T cell receptor beta chains from a single sample sequenced in a study of blood T cell repertoires in COVID-19. Clones were sequenced by immunoSEQ multiplex PCR, and TCRdb holds only the in-frame ones, with some missing. The sample contains a few hundred thousand clones, approximately 87% of which appear only once. Sequencing input: PBMCs or T cells enriched from blood (not recorded which). The source is a woman in her 50s in a cohort exposed to, infected with or recovered from COVID-19 (not recorded which).

V is TRBV5-6 and J is TRBJ2-7; 9 positions agree with TRBD2. The CDR3 runs to 14 residues. V lost 4 bases to trimming and J lost 9 bases; unmatched junction nucleotides: 11. Germline values: CDR1 SGHDT, CDR2 YYEEEE. In DNA, the CDR3 is TGTGCCAGCAGCGAAGAGGCTAGCGGGGTGCGGCAGTACTTC. Amino acid sequence: CASSEEASGVRQYF.

CDR3 in amino acids: CASSDLKLDRASFF. As DNA, the CDR3 is TGCGCCAGCAGTGACCTCAAACTAGATCGGGCCTCGTTCTTC. The rearrangement uses TRBV10-1 and TRBJ2-1, with a weak D call TRBD2 (5 bases). Germline V gives CDR1 WNHNN, CDR2 SYGVQD (reference sequence). V lost 3 bases and J lost 15, with 21 bases in between. This CDR3 contains 14 residues.

The chain joins TRBV19 to TRBJ1-5, with D perhaps TRBD1 (6 bases). Germline CDR1 and CDR2: LNHDA and SQIVND (reference sequence). There are 12 residues in the CDR3. V lost 8 bases, J lost 4 bases, and 9 bases lay in between. The CDR3 nucleotides read TGTGCCAGTTCTCAGGGGAATCAGCCCCAGCATTTT. Protein sequence: CASSQGNQPQHF.

Only a few counts were recorded for this clone. The V gene is TRBV4-3, the J gene TRBJ1-2; 12 bases match TRBD1. V shed 0 bases, J shed 5 bases, and the junction held 10 bases outside the gene matches. CDR1 and CDR2 from the germline V gene are LGHNA and YSLEER. The CDR3 spans 18 residues. CDR3 DNA: TGCGCCAGCAGCCAAGATTGGGGACAGGGGGCTATGTGGTATGGCTACACCTTC. This codes for CASSQDWGQGAMWYGYTF.

The V and J genes are TRBV4-1 and TRBJ1-2; D might be TRBD1 (6 bases). V was trimmed by 1 base and J by 1 base, leaving 10 bases between them. The CDR3 covers 15 residues. Germline values: CDR1 MGHRA, CDR2 YSYEKL. CDR3 DNA sequence: TGCGCCAGCAGCCAAGCGCAAGGGGGTAACTATGGCTACACCTTC. This sequence encodes CASSQAQGGNYGYTF.

This clone was recorded a few times. J is TRBJ2-5 and V is TRBV7-2, with 8 bases fitting TRBD2. V lost 2 bases, J lost 5 bases, and 10 bases stayed unmatched. The CDR3 is 16 residues long. Germline CDR1 SGHTA, CDR2 FQGNSA. The chain's CDR3 is CASSLMVGGGGETQYF. CDR3 coding DNA: TGTGCCAGCAGCTTAATGGTCGGGGGGGGCGGTGAGACCCAGTACTTC.

The chain combines TRBV3-1 (or the pseudogene TRBV3-2) with TRBJ1-2; 7 nucleotides agree with TRBD1. V lost 2 bases, J lost 5 bases, and 5 bases stayed unmatched. Germline V gene sequence: CDR1 LGHDT, CDR2 YNNKEL (reference sequence). The CDR3 is 14 residues long. The CDR3 DNA is TGTGCCAGCAGCCAAAACCGGGACAGATATGGCTACACCTTC. Protein: CASSQNRDRYGYTF.

The chain is built from TRBV5-1 and TRBJ2-3, with D possibly being TRBD2 (8 bases). The CDR3 has 15 residues. V lost 3 bases and J 1 base, leaving 12 bases between the germline ends. Germline V gives CDR1 SGHRS, CDR2 YFSETQ. For the CDR3, the DNA is TGCGCCAGCAGCTCAGGGGGACTAGGCACAGATACGCAGTATTTT. It translates to CASSSGGLGTDTQYF.

This clone was recorded once. This chain uses TRBV19 with TRBJ1-2; 11 bases line up with TRBD1. Germline CDR1 reads LNHDA; CDR2 reads SQIVND (reference sequence). CDR3 size: 16 residues. V lost 8 bases to trimming and J lost 6 bases; unmatched junction nucleotides: 14. CDR3 nucleotide sequence: TGTGCCAGTCGATCCCGGGACAGGGGGATTTTGGATGGCTACACCTTC. It encodes CASRSRDRGILDGYTF.

J is TRBJ2-4 and V is TRBV11-2; D uncertain. Between the trimmed V and J ends, which lost 5 bases and 8 bases, there was a span of 13 bases. Germline loops: CDR1 SGHAT, CDR2 FQNNGV. The CDR3 consists of 13 residues. The CDR3 is CASSLLAQHIQYF. The CDR3, as DNA: TGTGCCAGCAGCCTCTTAGCTCAACACATTCAGTACTTC.

CDR3 sequence reads: CSVEWTGTYEQYF. CDR3 DNA sequence: TGCAGCGTTGAGTGGACAGGGACCTACGAGCAGTACTTC. This chain connects TRBV29-1 to TRBJ2-7; 8 nucleotides match TRBD1. Germline V gene sequence: CDR1 SQVTM, CDR2 ANQGSEA. The CDR3 runs 13 residues. V was pared by 3 bases and J by 2 bases, with 3 bases of the junction left unmatched.

For this clone: This same CDR3 is encoded by further DNA sequences in the sample. The rearrangement uses TRBV5-1 and TRBJ2-5; weak D call: TRBD1 (5 bases). The germline V and J ends were trimmed by 0 bases and 5 bases, with 5 bases remaining between them. The germline V gene has CDR1 SGHRS and CDR2 YFSETQ. The CDR3 is 12 amino acids. The CDR3 nucleotides read TGCGCCAGCAGCTTGGAGGGGGAGACCCAGTACTTC. Translated, it gives CASSLEGETQYF.

The chain combines TRBV5-1 with TRBJ2-5, with 9 bases that match TRBD2. Germline CDR1 SGHRS, CDR2 YFSETQ. The CDR3 length is 17 residues. Trimming at V came to 3 bases and at J to 7 bases, leaving 16 bases not matched to a gene. CDR3 DNA: TGCGCCAGCAGCTGGGGACTAGCCGACGATAGGATAGGGACCCAGTACTTC. Translating gives CASSWGLADDRIGTQYF.

This rearrangement joins TRBV5-4 to TRBJ1-2; TRBD1 matches at 8 bases. Germline assignment: CDR1 SGHNT and CDR2 YYREEE (reference sequence). The CDR3 loop spans 14 amino acids. V lost 3 bases to trimming and J lost 2 bases; unmatched junction nucleotides: 3. In DNA form, the CDR3 reads TGTGCCAGCAGCTACCGGGACAGGAACTATGGCTACACCTTC. Amino acid sequence: CASSYRDRNYGYTF.

This chain uses TRBV10-3 with TRBJ2-1; 9 bases match TRBD2. J was trimmed by 4 bases and V by 8 bases; bases with no gene match: 12. The germline gives CDR1 ENHRY, CDR2 SYGVKD. The CDR3 contains 16 residues. CDR3 residues: CAIPSKAGGPYNEQFF. CDR3 nucleotides: TGTGCCATCCCCAGTAAGGCGGGGGGGCCGTACAATGAGCAGTTCTTC.

The chain uses TRBV11-3 and TRBJ2-3; a possible D gene is TRBD1 (5 bases). Trimming took 1 base from V and 2 from J, leaving 16 bases between them. The CDR3 sequence is 17 residues long. Germline lookup yields CDR1 SGHNT and CDR2 YENEEA. CDR3 sequence: CASSLGLGALSTDTQYF. For the CDR3, the DNA is TGTGCCAGCAGCTTAGGCCTAGGGGCCCTCTCCACAGATACGCAGTATTTT.

V is TRBV4-3 and J is TRBJ1-1; 9 bases are shared with TRBD1. This CDR3 spans 19 amino acids. V shed 0 bases and J 2 bases; nucleotides not matched to a gene: 13. Germline CDR1 LGHNA, CDR2 YSLEER. DNA of the CDR3: TGCGCCAGCAGCCAAGATTTCGGACAGGGGTGGATTGGAAACACTGAAGCTTTCTTT. Amino acids: CASSQDFGQGWIGNTEAFF.

V gene TRBV2 combines with J gene TRBJ1-2; D may be TRBD1 (5 bases). V was trimmed by 4 bases and J by 8 bases, leaving 11 bases between them. Germline loops: CDR1 SNHLY, CDR2 FYNNEI. CDR3 length: 12 residues. For the CDR3, the DNA is TGTGCCAGCAGTGGGGGCCTAGGGGGCTACACCTTC. This sequence encodes CASSGGLGGYTF. Full variable domain (remainder filled in from reference TRBV2 and TRBJ1-2): EPEVTQTPSHQVTQMGQEVILRCVPISNHLYFYWYRQILGQKVEFLVSFYNNEISEKSEIFDDQFSVERPDGSNFTLKIRSTKLEDSAMYFCASSGGLGGYTFGSGTRLTVV.

The gene calls are TRBV28 and TRBJ1-2, with 8 bases lining up with TRBD1. Germline-derived CDR1 and CDR2 are MDHEN and SYDVKM. The CDR3 is 14 residues long. The trim removed 6 bases at V and 4 bases at J, leaving 7 bases unmatched. Written as DNA, the CDR3 is TGTGCCAGCAGCCGGGGACAGGCCTCCTATGGCTACACCTTC. As protein: CASSRGQASYGYTF.

The V gene is TRBV6-5, the J gene TRBJ1-1, with D unresolved. V was shortened by 0 bases and J by 2 bases, with 13 bases between the two germline ends. CDR3 size: 16 residues. Germline CDR1 and CDR2: MNHEY and SVGAGI. Here the CDR3 DNA reads TGTGCCAGCAGTTACTCGATAGCGGGCCCTAACACTGAAGCTTTCTTT. Protein: CASSYSIAGPNTEAFF.

The chain joins TRBV6-5 to TRBJ2-5; D not resolved. The CDR3 has 13 residues. Germline assignment: CDR1 MNHEY and CDR2 SVGAGI. The V end was cut by 5 bases, the J end by 5 bases, with 12 bases between. DNA for the CDR3: TGTGCCAGCAGTCCAACTATCTTCGAGACCCAGTACTTC. It yields the protein CASSPTIFETQYF.

The rearrangement joins TRBV5-1 to TRBJ2-5; D might be TRBD2 (5 bases). From germline, CDR1 is SGHRS and CDR2 YFSETQ. CDR3 length: 13 residues. V dropped 5 bases and J dropped 2 bases, with 10 bases sitting between them. This CDR3 reads CASSYGGQETQYF. The DNA for the CDR3 is TGCGCCAGCAGTTACGGCGGGCAAGAGACCCAGTACTTC.

The chain joins TRBV6-1 to TRBJ1-5, with D uncertain. The CDR3 is 12 residues long. The germline CDR1 and CDR2 sequences are MNHNS and SASEGT. V shed 1 base and J shed 6 bases, with 4 bases lying between them. CDR3 loop: CASSEGAQPQHF. In nucleotides, the CDR3 is TGTGCCAGCAGTGAAGGGGCTCAGCCCCAGCATTTT.

The chain is built from TRBV7-9 and TRBJ1-4, with a tentative D call TRBD1 (6 bases). V lost 5 bases, J lost 5 bases, and 15 bases lay in between. Germline CDR1 is SEHNR and CDR2 is FQNEAQ (reference sequence). The CDR3 is made up of 15 amino acids. The CDR3 loop is CASSPSQGANEKLFF. The CDR3 DNA reads TGTGCCAGCAGCCCATCACAGGGTGCAAATGAAAAACTGTTTTTT.

The genes are TRBV27 and TRBJ1-1, with D perhaps TRBD1 (5 bases). Deletions cut 1 base from V and 0 bases from J, with 24 bases between. The CDR3 extends over 20 amino acids. CDR1 is MNHEY and CDR2 is SMNVEV in the germline V gene (reference sequence). DNA of the CDR3: TGTGCCAGCAGTTTATATACTCCGCGTGGGAGGGGAATTTTGAACACTGAAGCTTTCTTT. Its protein product is CASSLYTPRGRGILNTEAFF.

Here the CDR3 reads CASSYFTDGPQHF. The CDR3 DNA is TGTGCCAGCAGTTATTTCACAGATGGGCCCCAGCATTTT. This chain joins TRBV6-5 and TRBJ1-5; no clear D gene. Germline V gene sequence: CDR1 MNHEY, CDR2 SVGAGI. The CDR3 runs to 13 residues. The germline V and J ends were trimmed by 3 bases and 9 bases, with 12 bases remaining between them.

The genes are TRBV10-3 and TRBJ2-7; D might be TRBD1 (7 bases). Germline CDR1 reads ENHRY; CDR2 reads SYGVKD. The germline V and J ends were trimmed by 6 bases and 3 bases, with 12 bases remaining between them. This CDR3 has 13 residues. The CDR3 sequence is CAIRRDSDYEQYF. CDR3 in DNA: TGTGCCATCAGGCGGGACAGTGACTACGAGCAGTACTTC.

Remarks on this clone: Other DNA sequences in the sample encode the same CDR3. This chain connects TRBV20-1 to TRBJ2-7; 8 bases line up with TRBD1. Germline assignment: CDR1 DFQATT and CDR2 SNEGSKA (reference sequence). CDR3 length: 13 amino acids. Germline trimming cut 3 bases from V and 7 bases from J; bases unmatched to any gene: 8. CDR3 protein: CSASADRAVEQYF. The CDR3 region has the DNA TGCAGTGCTAGTGCGGACAGGGCCGTTGAGCAGTACTTC.

V and J are TRBV27 and TRBJ1-5; TRBD1 aligns across 10 bases. This CDR3 has 15 amino acids. Per the germline V gene, CDR1 is MNHEY and CDR2 is SMNVEV (reference sequence). V was pared by 7 bases and J by 4 bases, with 7 bases of the junction left unmatched. CDR3: CASKGTGVGNQPQHF. The CDR3 DNA reads TGTGCCAGCAAGGGGACAGGGGTAGGAAATCAGCCCCAGCATTTT.